One sample yielded the 8 T cell receptor beta chains listed below, sequenced in a study of post-analysis software for immune sequencing data. For these receptors, no antigen is known. Prepared libraries of TCR beta cDNA carried unique molecular identifiers. TCRdb ran MiXCR on the PCR reads and lists one entry per CDR3 protein. The table includes about 460,000 distinct CDR3 sequences, around 40% detected once. Study outcomes and limitations: Compared with controls, patients had more of roughly 5 TRBV segments, including TRBV5-6, TRBV5-1 and TRBV20-1.

Sequencing used blood. These receptor sequences come from a girl aged 10 to 17 with multiple sclerosis.

The V gene is TRBV5-1, the J gene TRBJ1-4; a possible D gene is TRBD1 (6 bases). CDR1 is SGHRS, CDR2 YFSETQ, per germline. The CDR3 contains 14 residues. V lost 7 bases, J lost 8 bases, and 18 bases lay in between. The CDR3 region is CASQTGTSQEKLFF. CDR3 coding DNA: TGCGCCAGCCAGACCGGGACATCCCAAGAAAAACTGTTTTTT.

V and J are TRBV20-1 and TRBJ2-7; D could derive from TRBD1 or TRBD2 (5 bases each). Trimming left V 3 bases short and J 2 bases short, with 14 bases between. CDR1 DFQATT and CDR2 SNEGSKA come from the germline V gene (reference sequence). The CDR3 covers 14 residues. CDR3 loop: CSASFGTGTYEQYF. Here the CDR3 DNA reads TGCAGTGCTAGTTTTGGGACGGGGACCTACGAGCAGTACTTC.

Comment on this clonotype: A single base separates this from a much larger clone, so it may be a read error. J is TRBJ1-5 and V is TRBV4-2; 7 nucleotides line up with TRBD1. This CDR3 is built from 16 residues. Germline values: CDR1 LGHNA, CDR2 YNFKEQ. Here the CDR3 reads CASNQEEGARNQPQHF. The DNA for the CDR3 is TGTGCCAGCAACCAAGAGGAGGGGGCTCGCAATCAGCCCCAGCATTTT.

The chain employs TRBV20-1 and TRBJ1-6; 9 nucleotides align to TRBD1. The CDR3 loop spans 14 amino acids. CDR1 and CDR2 from the germline V gene are DFQATT and SNEGSKA (reference sequence). The V gene end was trimmed by 4 bases and the J gene end by 10 bases; junction bases not matched to a gene: 8. CDR3 region: CSANPGQGGSPLHF. The CDR3 nucleotides read TGCAGTGCTAACCCGGGACAGGGAGGCTCACCCCTCCACTTT.

The rearrangement uses TRBV15 and TRBJ2-1, with 9 bases matching TRBD2. The V gene's germline CDR1 is LNHNV and CDR2 YYDKDF (reference sequence). The J segment lost 7 bases and the V segment lost 2 bases, leaving 12 bases of the junction unmatched. The CDR3 spans 17 residues. The CDR3 sequence is CATSRFPGASGKNEQFF. As DNA, the CDR3 is TGTGCCACCAGCAGATTCCCAGGGGCTAGCGGGAAGAATGAGCAGTTCTTC.

The chain recombines TRBV18 with TRBJ2-5; D gene unclear. The V and J ends lost 3 bases and 4 bases respectively, with 12 bases between them. The CDR3 covers 14 residues. In germline, CDR1 is KGHSH, CDR2 LQKENI. CDR3 in amino acids: CASSPPTGRETQYF. DNA of the CDR3: TGTGCCAGCTCACCTCCAACTGGCCGAGAGACCCAGTACTTC.

The sample holds one count of this clonotype. The chain has TRBV15 and TRBJ1-1; D gene uncertain. The CDR3 totals 12 residues. The V gene lost 3 bases and the J gene lost 0 bases, with 2 bases spanning the gap. Germline V CDR1 and CDR2: LNHNV, YYDKDF (reference sequence). The CDR3 region has the DNA TGTGCCACCAGCAGCCTGAACACTGAAGCTTTCTTT. The encoded protein is CATSSLNTEAFF.

Only a few counts were recorded for this clonotype. V and J are TRBV5-1 and TRBJ1-2; 7 bases line up with TRBD1. This CDR3 is built from 17 residues. Germline V gives CDR1 SGHRS, CDR2 YFSETQ. V was pared by 0 bases and J by 2 bases, with 10 bases of the junction left unmatched. As DNA, the CDR3 is TGCGCCAGCAGCTTGGAGGGGCGATACAGGGGAAACTATGGCTACACCTTC. Protein product: CASSLEGRYRGNYGYTF.